Listed here is a single T cell receptor beta chain. The data originate from a study of cytomegalovirus exposure and HLA in healthy donors. Germline lookup yields CDR1 SGHVS and CDR2 FNYEAQ. This CDR3 has 15 amino acids. PCR primers comprised 60 Vbeta and 13 Jbeta primers. The method was immunoSEQ multiplex PCR; TCRdb's version includes in-frame clones alone and lacks a portion of them. The sample comprises over 30,000 clones, about 79% of which are singletons, and approximately 4% rests with the top ten. The sequenced sample consisted of PBMCs. J is TRBJ2-5 and V is TRBV7-6; the match to TRBD1 covers 7 bases. With the DNA end fitting TRBJ2-7 better, the J assignment may be wrong. This clonotype was obtained from a woman younger than 35 in good health and CMV-seronegative. The CDR3 DNA follows: TGTGCCAGCAGCTCCGAGACAGGGCTTGAGGACGAGCAGTACTTC. Residues: CASSSETGLEDEQYF.